This T cell receptor beta chain was sequenced for a study of T-cell reconstitution after alpha-beta-depleted transplantation in children (dated by TCRdb to 2015 to 2016). Regarding the research as a whole: T-cell immune reconstitution after TCRalphabeta/CD19-depleted allogeneic hematopoietic cell transplantation in children was quantitatively tracked in the study by means of TCR repertoire profiling.

As regards this clonotype: Its antigen is currently not known. Within one base of it there is no much larger clone, and no base qualities were kept.

Library creation used PCR. Data came from an Illumina HiSeq 2500. Molecular barcoding was employed in the preparation of TCR libraries, with unique molecular identifiers being used to normalize TCRbeta repertoire quantification. TCRdb's own reprocessing of the public reads used fastp at Q25 and MiXCR and kept productive beta chains. One record per CDR3 amino acid sequence lists the most common genes and DNA. This sample lists about 400,000 distinct CDR3 sequences; 13% were detected once. In total, the top ten clones hold approximately 4.3% of the sample. The CDR3 sequence holds 17 residues, the cysteine and phenylalanine included. Only the CDR3 part of the read is kept: 51 bases, read in frame from the first base.

This TCR was sampled from a human donor who donated a stem cell graft to a child with Fanconi anemia. The sequences come from PBMCs, collected from the stem cell graft. The chain joins TRBV21-1 to TRBJ2-1; the table's D call of TRBD1 was not tested on the DNA. TRBV21-1 is recorded as a pseudogene. The DNA sequence follows: TGTGCCAGCATTTTTGACGGGGACCCCCCGGCTTACAATGAGCAGTTCTTC. Translated, this gives CASIFDGDPPAYNEQFF.